The entry below gives a single TCR beta chain sequence along with its context. The antigen remains unidentified. The junction differs from germline at one of its ends, possibly a read error. This sample was taken from a study of CD8+CD57+ T cells in acquired aplastic anemia. Study-level information: On average, sorted CD4+ and CD8+ cells gave around 3.3 ug of DNA. General study points: Significant differences in CD8+ Simpson's diversity were not observed between patients and controls.

Before being chosen for sequencing, patients had shown CD8+CD57+ cell expansion by flow cytometry. The patients, all of them, had severe acquired aplastic anemia. Each patient gave a blood sample that was collected before any therapy had been received. Germline-derived CDR1 and CDR2 are LNHNV and YYDKDF (reference sequence). This CDR3 contains 13 residues. Profiling that covered TCR beta VDJ and CDR3 relied on genomic DNA as its template. TCRdb reanalysed the reads using MiXCR and keeps one entry per CDR3 protein. Here the sample spans around 290,000 distinct CDR3 sequences, around three fifths being singletons.

The rearrangement uses TRBV15 and TRBJ1-4; D gene ambiguous. The receptor's source is a human donor with aplastic anemia. Sample: sorted CD4+, CD8+, or CD8+CD57+ T cells (not recorded which) from PBMCs. DNA of the CDR3: TGTGCCGCCAGCGGAAAACTGAATGAAAAACTGTTTTTT. This codes for CAASGKLNEKLFF.